These 3 T cell receptor beta chains were sequenced from one sample in a study of molecular identifiers for immune sequencing clone quantification. TCRdb independently ran MiXCR on the PCR reads; one entry per CDR3 protein. The sample contains about 510,000 distinct CDR3 sequences, roughly 24% of which appear only once. Source material: naive CD8+ T cells from blood, with Jurkat cell RNA spiked in. Subset: FACS-sorted CD8+CD4-CCR7+CD45RA+ naive T cells. Every receptor here comes from a human donor in good health. Some libraries in this study had Jurkat cell RNA spiked in.

CDR3 in DNA: TGCAGTGCGCCCCCGGACTCGCGGGAATACGAGCAGTACTTC. It translates to CSAPPDSREYEQYF. This chain uses TRBV20-1 with TRBJ2-7; the D gene is possibly TRBD2 (6 bases). Deletions cut 6 bases from V and 4 bases from J, with 19 bases between. The CDR3 covers 14 residues. Per germline, CDR1 DFQATT and CDR2 SNEGSKA (reference sequence).

Turning to this clonotype: A read error is possible here, since a much larger clone lies one base away. V usage is TRBV7-6 and J usage is TRBJ2-3; D gene unclear. Germline V gene lookup returns CDR1 SGHVS and CDR2 FNYEAQ. This CDR3 is 16 amino acids long. Trimming took 5 bases from V and 4 from J, leaving 19 bases between them. The CDR3 sequence is CASSPSVSCRADTQYF. CDR3 coding DNA: TGTGCCAGCAGCCCGTCAGTGAGCTGTCGGGCAGATACGCAGTATTTT.

The chain couples TRBV6-5 to TRBJ2-1; no firm D call. The CDR3 sequence is 13 residues long. Germline assignment: CDR1 MNHEY and CDR2 SVGAGI. Trimming stripped 6 bases from V and 8 bases from J, with 14 bases between. The CDR3 spells CASSPPRSHEQFF. Written as DNA, the CDR3 is TGTGCCAGCAGCCCCCCCCGGTCCCATGAGCAGTTCTTC.